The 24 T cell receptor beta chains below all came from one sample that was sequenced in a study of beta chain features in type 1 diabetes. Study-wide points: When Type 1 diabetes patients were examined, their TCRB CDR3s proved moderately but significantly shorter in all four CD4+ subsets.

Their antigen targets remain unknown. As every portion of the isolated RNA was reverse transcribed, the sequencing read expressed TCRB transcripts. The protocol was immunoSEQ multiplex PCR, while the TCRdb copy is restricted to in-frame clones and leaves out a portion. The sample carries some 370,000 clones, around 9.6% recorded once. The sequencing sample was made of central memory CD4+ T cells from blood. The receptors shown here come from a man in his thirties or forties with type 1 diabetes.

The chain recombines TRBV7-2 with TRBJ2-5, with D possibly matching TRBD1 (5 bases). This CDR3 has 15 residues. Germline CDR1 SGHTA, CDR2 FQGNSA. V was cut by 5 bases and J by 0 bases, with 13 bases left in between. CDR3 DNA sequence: TGTGCCAGCAGCGCCCGTCAGGGATACCAAGAGACCCAGTACTTC. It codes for CASSARQGYQETQYF.

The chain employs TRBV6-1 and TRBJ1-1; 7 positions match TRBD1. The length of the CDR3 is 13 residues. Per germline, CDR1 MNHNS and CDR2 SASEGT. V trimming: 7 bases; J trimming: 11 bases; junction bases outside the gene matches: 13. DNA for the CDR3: TGTGCCAGCACCTTAGTGCTACAGGGGAACGCTTTCTTT. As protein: CASTLVLQGNAFF.

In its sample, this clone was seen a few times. CDR3 in amino acids: CASSFGPSGPSYEQYF. The CDR3 coding sequence is TGTGCCAGCAGCTTTGGACCTTCGGGACCTTCCTACGAGCAGTACTTC. The V gene is TRBV7-2, the J gene TRBJ2-7, with D perhaps assigned TRBD1 or TRBD2 (5 bases each). CDR1 is SGHTA and CDR2 is FQGNSA in the germline V gene. The V end lost 3 bases, the J end lost 1 base, and 16 bases lay between the germline ends. There are 16 residues in the CDR3.

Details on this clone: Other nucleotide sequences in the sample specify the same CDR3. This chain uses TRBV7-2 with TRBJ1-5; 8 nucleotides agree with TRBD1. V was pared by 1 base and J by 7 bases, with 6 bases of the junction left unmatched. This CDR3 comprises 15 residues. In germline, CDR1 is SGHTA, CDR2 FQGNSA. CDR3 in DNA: TGTGCCAGCAGCTTAGATGCAGGGGGCTTACAGCCCCAGCATTTT. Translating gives CASSLDAGGLQPQHF.

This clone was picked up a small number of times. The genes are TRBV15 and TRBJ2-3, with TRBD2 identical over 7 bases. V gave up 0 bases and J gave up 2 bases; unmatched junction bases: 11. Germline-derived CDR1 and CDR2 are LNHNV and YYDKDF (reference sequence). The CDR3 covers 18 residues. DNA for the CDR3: TGTGCCACCAGCAGAGATCTAGGTTCTAGCGGTCTCACAGATACGCAGTATTTT. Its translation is CATSRDLGSSGLTDTQYF. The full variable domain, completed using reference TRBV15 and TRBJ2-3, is DAMVIQNPRYQVTQFGKPVTLSCSQTLNHNVMYWYQQKSSQAPKLLFHYYDKDFNNEADTPDNFQSRRPNTSFCFLDIRSPGLGDTAMYLCATSRDLGSSGLTDTQYFGPGTRLTVL.

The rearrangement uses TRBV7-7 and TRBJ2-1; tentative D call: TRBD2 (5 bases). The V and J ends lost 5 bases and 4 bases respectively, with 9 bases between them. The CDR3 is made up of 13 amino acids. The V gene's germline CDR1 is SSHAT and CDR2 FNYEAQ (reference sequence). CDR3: CASSRDGYNEQFF. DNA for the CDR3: TGTGCCAGCAGCCGGGATGGGTACAATGAGCAGTTCTTC.

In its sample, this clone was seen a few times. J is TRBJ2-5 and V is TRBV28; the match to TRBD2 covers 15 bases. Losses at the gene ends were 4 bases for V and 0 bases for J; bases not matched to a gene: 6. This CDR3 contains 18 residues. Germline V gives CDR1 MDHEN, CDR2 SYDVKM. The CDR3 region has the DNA TGTGCCAGCAGTTCCGGGACTAGCGGGAGGTCGTACCAAGAGACCCAGTACTTC. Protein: CASSSGTSGRSYQETQYF.

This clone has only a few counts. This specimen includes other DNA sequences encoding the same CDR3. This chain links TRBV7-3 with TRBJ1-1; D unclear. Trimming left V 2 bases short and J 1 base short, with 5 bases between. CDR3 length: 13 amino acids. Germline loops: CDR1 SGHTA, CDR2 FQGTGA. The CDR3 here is CASSLQGNTEAFF. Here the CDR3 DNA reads TGTGCCAGCAGCTTACAAGGGAACACTGAAGCTTTCTTT.

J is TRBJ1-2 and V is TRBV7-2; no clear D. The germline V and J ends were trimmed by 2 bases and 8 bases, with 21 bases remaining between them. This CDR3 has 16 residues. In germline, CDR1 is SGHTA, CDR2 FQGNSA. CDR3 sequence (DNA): TGTGCCAGCAGCTTACCGGGATCGCTCACCTTGGAGGGCTACACCTTC. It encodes CASSLPGSLTLEGYTF. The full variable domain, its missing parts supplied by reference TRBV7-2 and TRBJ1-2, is GAGVSQSPSNKVTEKGKDVELRCDPISGHTALYWYRQSLGQGLEFLIYFQGNSAPDKSGLPSDRFSAERTGGSVSTLTIQRTQQEDSAVYLCASSLPGSLTLEGYTFGSGTRLTVV.

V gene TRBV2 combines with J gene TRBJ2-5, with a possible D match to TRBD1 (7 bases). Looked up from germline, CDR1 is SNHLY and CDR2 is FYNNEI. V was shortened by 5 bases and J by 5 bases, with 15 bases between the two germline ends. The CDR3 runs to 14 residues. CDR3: CASSLNRGGETQYF. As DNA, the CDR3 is TGTGCCAGCAGTTTAAACAGGGGAGGCGAGACCCAGTACTTC.

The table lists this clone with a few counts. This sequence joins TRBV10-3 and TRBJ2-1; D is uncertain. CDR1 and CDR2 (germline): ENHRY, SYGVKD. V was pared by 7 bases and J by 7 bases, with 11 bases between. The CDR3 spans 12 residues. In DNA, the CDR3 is TGTGCCATCAAAACCGCCTCTAATGAGCAGTTCTTC. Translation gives CAIKTASNEQFF.

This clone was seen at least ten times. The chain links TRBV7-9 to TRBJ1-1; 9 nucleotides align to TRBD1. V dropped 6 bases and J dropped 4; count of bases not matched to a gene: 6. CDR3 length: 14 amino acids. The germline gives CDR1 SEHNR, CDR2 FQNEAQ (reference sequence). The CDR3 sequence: CASRENRGPTEAFF. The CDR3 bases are TGTGCCAGCAGGGAGAACAGGGGGCCCACTGAAGCTTTCTTT.

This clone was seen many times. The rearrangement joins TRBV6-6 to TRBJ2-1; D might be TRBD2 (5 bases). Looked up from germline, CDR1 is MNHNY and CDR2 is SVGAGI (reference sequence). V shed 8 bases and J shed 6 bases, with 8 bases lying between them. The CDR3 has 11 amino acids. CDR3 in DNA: TGTGCCAGCGACCGGGGCAATGAGCAGTTCTTC. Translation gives CASDRGNEQFF.

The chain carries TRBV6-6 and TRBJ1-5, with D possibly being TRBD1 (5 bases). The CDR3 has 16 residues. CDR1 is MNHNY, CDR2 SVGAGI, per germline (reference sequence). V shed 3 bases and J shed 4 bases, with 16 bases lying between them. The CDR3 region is CASSYSPGGTNQPQHF. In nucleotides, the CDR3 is TGTGCCAGCAGTTATTCCCCGGGGGGAACGAATCAGCCCCAGCATTTT.

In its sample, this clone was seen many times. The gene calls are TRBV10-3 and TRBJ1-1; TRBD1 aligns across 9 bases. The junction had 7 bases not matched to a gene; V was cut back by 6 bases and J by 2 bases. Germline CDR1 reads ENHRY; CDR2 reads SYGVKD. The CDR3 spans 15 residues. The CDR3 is CAIRGQGLLNTEAFF. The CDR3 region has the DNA TGTGCCATCAGAGGACAGGGGCTTCTCAACACTGAAGCTTTCTTT.

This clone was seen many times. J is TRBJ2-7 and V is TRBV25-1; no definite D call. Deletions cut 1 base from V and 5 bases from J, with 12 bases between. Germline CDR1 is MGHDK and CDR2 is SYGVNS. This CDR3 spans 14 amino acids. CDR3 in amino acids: CASSELGPSHEQYF. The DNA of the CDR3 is TGTGCCAGCAGTGAATTAGGACCGTCACACGAGCAGTACTTC.

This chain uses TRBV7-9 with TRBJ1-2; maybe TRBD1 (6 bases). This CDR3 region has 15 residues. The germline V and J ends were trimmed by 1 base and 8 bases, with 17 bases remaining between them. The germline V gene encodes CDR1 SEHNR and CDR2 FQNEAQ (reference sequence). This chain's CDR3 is CASSLVSRAGDGYTF. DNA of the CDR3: TGTGCCAGCAGCTTAGTTTCAAGGGCAGGGGACGGCTACACCTTC.

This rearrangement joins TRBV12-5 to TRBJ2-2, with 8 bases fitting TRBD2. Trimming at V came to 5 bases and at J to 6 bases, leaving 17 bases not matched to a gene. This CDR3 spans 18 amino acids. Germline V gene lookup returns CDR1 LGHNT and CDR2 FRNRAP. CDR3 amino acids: CASGPASPSGSRAGELFF. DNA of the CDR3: TGTGCTAGTGGTCCTGCCTCCCCGAGCGGGAGTAGGGCCGGGGAGCTGTTTTTT.

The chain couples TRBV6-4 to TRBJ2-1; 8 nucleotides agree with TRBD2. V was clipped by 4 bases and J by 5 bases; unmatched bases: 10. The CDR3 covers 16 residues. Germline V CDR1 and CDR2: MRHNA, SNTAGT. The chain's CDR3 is CASSAGLAGGDNEQFF. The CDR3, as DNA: TGTGCCAGCAGTGCCGGTTTGGCGGGAGGCGACAATGAGCAGTTCTTC.

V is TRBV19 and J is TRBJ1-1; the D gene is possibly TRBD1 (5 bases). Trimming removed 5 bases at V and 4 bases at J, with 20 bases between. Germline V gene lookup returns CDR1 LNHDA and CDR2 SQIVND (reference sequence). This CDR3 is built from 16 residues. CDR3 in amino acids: CASSHTRVTGRTEAFF. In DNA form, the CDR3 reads TGTGCCAGTAGTCACACCAGGGTTACCGGGCGCACTGAAGCTTTCTTT.

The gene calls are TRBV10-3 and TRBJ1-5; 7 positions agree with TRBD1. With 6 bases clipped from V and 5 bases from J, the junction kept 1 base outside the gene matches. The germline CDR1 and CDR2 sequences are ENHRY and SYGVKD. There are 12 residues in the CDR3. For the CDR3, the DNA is TGTGCCATCAGAGGGACAGATCAGCCCCAGCATTTT. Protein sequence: CAIRGTDQPQHF.

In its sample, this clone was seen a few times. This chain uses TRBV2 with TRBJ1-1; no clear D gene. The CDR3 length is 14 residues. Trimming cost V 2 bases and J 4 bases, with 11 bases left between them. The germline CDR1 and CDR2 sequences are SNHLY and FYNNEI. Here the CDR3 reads CASSEQALGTEAFF. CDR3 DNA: TGTGCCAGCAGTGAACAGGCTCTTGGCACTGAAGCTTTCTTT.

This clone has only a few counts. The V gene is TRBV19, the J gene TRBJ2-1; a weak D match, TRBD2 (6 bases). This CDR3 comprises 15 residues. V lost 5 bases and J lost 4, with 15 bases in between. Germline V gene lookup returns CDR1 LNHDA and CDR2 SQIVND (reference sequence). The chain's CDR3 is CASSLSGYSYNEQFF. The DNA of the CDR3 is TGTGCCAGTAGTCTGAGCGGGTACTCATACAATGAGCAGTTCTTC.

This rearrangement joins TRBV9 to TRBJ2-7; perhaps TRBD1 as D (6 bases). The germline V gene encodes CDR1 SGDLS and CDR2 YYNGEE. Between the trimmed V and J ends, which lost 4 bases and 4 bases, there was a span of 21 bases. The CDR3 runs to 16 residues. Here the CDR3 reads CASSPLGAGATYEQYF. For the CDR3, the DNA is TGTGCCAGCAGCCCCCTAGGGGCAGGGGCCACGTACGAGCAGTACTTC.